The subject of this entry is one T cell receptor beta chain. Its specificity is unknown. Looked up from germline, CDR1 is LNHDA and CDR2 is SQIVND (reference sequence). The CDR3 sequence is 14 residues long. V lost 4 bases to trimming and J lost 8 bases, with 17 bases between them. These data come from a study of T cell responses to AZD1222 COVID-19 vaccine. The overall study: The study pooled second doses at about 4 or about 12 weeks. Study outcomes and limitations: Among spike-specific TCRs, nearly half reportedly target unmutated variant regions. Repertoires were collected only later (after the peak T cell response had occurred). Clonal diversity may have been underestimated, and the donors were mostly white British, with more females than males.

Sequencing was performed with immunoSEQ multiplex PCR; in TCRdb, only in-frame clones are kept and a portion is missing. The sample carries 95,000 to 110,000 clones, roughly 90% recorded once. The chain carries TRBV19 and TRBJ1-1; D is ambiguous. The source was peripheral blood, collected on day 0 of AZD1222 vaccination. The TCR comes from an adult in good health. This CDR3 is CASSRGVAAREAFF. The CDR3 DNA reads TGTGCCAGTAGTAGGGGAGTTGCAGCCCGGGAAGCTTTCTTT.